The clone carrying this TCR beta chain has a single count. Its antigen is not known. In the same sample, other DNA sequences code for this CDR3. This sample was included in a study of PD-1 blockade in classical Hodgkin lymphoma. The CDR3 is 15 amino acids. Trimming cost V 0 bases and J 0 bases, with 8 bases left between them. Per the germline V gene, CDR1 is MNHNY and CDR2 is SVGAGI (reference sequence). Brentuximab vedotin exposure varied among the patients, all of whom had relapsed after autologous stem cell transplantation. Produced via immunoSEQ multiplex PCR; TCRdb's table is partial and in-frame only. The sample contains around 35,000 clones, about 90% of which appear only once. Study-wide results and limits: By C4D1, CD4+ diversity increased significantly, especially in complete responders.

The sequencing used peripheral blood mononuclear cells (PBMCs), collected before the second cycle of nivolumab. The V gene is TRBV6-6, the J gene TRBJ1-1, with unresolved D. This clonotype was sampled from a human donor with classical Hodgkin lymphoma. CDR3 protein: CASSYSPGLNTEAFF. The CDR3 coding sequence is TGTGCCAGCAGTTACTCGCCGGGTCTGAACACTGAAGCTTTCTTT.